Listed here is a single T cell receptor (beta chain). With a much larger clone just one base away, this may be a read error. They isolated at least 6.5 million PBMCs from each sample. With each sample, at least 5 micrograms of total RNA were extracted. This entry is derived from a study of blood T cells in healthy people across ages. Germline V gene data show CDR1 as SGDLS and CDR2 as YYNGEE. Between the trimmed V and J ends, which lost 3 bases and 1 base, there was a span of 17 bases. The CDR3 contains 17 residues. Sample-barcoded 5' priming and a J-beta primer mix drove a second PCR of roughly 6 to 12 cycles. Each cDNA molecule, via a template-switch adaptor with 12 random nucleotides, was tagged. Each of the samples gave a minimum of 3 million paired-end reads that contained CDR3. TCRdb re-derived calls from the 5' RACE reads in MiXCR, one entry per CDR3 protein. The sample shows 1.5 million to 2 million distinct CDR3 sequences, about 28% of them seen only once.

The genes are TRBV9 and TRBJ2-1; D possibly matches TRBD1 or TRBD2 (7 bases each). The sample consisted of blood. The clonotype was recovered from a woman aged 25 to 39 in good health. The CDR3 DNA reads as TGTGCCAGCAGCGCCCAGGGGGGGGCTTATTCCTACAATGAGCAGTTCTTC. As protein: CASSAQGGAYSYNEQFF. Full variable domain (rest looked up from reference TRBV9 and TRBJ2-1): DSGVTQTPKHLITATGQRVTLRCSPRSGDLSVYWYQQSLDQGLQFLIQYYNGEERAKGNILERFSAQQFPDLHSELNLSSLELGDSALYFCASSAQGGAYSYNEQFFGPGTRLTVL.